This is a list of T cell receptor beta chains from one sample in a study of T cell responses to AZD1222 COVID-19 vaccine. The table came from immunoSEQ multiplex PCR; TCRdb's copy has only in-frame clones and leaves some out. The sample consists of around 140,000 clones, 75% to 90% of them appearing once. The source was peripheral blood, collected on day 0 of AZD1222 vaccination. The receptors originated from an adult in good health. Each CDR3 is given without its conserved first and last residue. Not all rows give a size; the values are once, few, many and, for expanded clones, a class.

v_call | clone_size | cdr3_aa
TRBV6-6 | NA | ASSYAGAIYGYT
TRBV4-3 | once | ASSQDLLLAGGTDTQY
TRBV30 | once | AWRQGANTIY
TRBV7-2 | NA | ASSWGAWNTEAF
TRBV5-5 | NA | ASSLGGGGVRPQH
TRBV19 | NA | ASGIEGNQPQH
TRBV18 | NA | ASSPTAGETQY
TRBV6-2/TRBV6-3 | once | ASSKLDGTQY
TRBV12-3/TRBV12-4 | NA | ASSLENQPQH
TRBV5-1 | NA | ASSLEPSGITNEKLF
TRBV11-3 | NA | ASRGGLFTDTQY
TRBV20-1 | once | SATNYGYT
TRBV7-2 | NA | ASSWSGGGADTQY
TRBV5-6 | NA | ASSLGSYSGLVETQY
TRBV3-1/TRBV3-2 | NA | ASSQNWSGYT
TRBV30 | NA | ACTDRVPYGYT
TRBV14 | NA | ASRWGLNTEAF
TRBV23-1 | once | ASSGGRDYGYT
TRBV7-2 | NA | ASSLYQGVNQPQH
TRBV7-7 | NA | ASSQSGGDNEQF
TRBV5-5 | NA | ASSFLGDRTFPEAF
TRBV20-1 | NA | SARVGDTIY
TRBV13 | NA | ASSLEGSAGANVLT
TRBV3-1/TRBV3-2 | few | ASSQQGSQPQH
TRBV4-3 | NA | ASSQDYTSRDTQY
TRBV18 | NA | ASSPQAATNTEAF
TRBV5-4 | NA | ASSLGRQEVDEQY
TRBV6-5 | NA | ASRTRLTYEQY
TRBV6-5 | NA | ASKVTGSNQPQH
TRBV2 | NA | ASSRTVEAF
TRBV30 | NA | AVQGSNEKLF
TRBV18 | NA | ASSPQNTGELF
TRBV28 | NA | ASSFRQGFTYEQY
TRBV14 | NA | ASSQEISYNEQF
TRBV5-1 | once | ASKGSGNTIY
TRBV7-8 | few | ASSPTPSILTDTQY
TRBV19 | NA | ATRDRGLVNEQF
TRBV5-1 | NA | ASSLGTGYNEQF
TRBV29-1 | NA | SVGTQGRSSYEQY
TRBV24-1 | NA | ATNDSGHQETQY
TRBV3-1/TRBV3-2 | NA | ASSLDRGHGYT
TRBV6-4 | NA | ASSSRGRGYNEQF
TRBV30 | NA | AWSVNTRNTIY
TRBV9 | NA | ASSVATSGQTDQPQH
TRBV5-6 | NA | ASSEGNYGYT
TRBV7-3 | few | ASSLTPGSANYGYT